The 27 T cell receptor beta chains below come from one sample, sequenced in a study of regulatory T cells in long-lasting Graves disease (dated by TCRdb to the early 2020s). The method behind the library was multiplex PCR. The instrument was an Illumina HiSeq 4000. iRepertoire HTBI primers and Arm-PCR amplification of CDR3 regions were used to construct TCR beta libraries. TCRdb reworked the public reads: Q25 trimming with fastp, MiXCR clone assembly, productive beta chains retained. Entries that share a CDR3 protein sequence are merged under the most common genes and DNA. This sample has about 540,000 distinct CDR3 sequences in its table, and approximately 13% of those were observed once. The top ten clonotypes cover 8% to 10% of the sample. The label giving this sample's time point can be read as: newly diagnosed GD, antithyroid drugs for less than 3 months. For both TCR sequencing and RNA sequencing, RNA was extracted from PBMCs in TRIzol.

The data were also submitted as part of a second study, on T cells in Graves' hyperthyroidism and ophthalmopathy.

The sample here was peripheral blood mononuclear cells (PBMCs), taken at new diagnosis, from a patient treated with antithyroid drugs. These receptors were taken from a man aged 30-40 years with Graves disease. Donor details come from another sample of the same person, matched by shared clones.

This clonotype came up many times. The gene calls are TRBV2 and TRBJ2-1; TRBD2 aligns across 12 bases. Germline CDR1 is SNHLY and CDR2 is FYNNEI. The length of the CDR3 is 17 residues. V gave up 5 bases and J gave up 9 bases; unmatched junction bases: 14. DNA for the CDR3: TGTGCCAGCAGTAAGAGACTAGCGGGAGAAGAATTGGGTGAGCAGTTCTTC. Translating gives CASSKRLAGEELGEQFF.

This clonotype came up a few times. V and J are TRBV19 and TRBJ2-5, with D tentatively TRBD1 or TRBD2 (6 bases each). CDR1 and CDR2 (germline): LNHDA, SQIVND (reference sequence). This CDR3 is 15 amino acids long. The ends were cut back, 8 bases at V and 3 bases at J, with 19 bases in the middle. CDR3: CASSPLWGAKETQYF. Here the CDR3 DNA reads TGTGCCAGTTCCCCTCTGTGGGGGGCCAAAGAGACCCAGTACTTC.

This clonotype was detected ten times or more. This sequence joins TRBV2 and TRBJ2-5; unclear D gene. The CDR3 totals 16 residues. Trimming took off 0 bases at V and 1 base at J, with 12 bases between the two ends. Germline CDR1 and CDR2: SNHLY and FYNNEI. CDR3 DNA: TGTGCCAGCAGTGAAGCGGTCTCCCTACCCCAAGAGACCCAGTACTTC. Amino acids: CASSEAVSLPQETQYF.

This clonotype was recorded at least ten times. The chain combines TRBV12-3 or TRBV12-4 with TRBJ2-7; perhaps TRBD1 as D (6 bases). Trimming removed 6 bases from V and 0 bases from J, with 15 bases in between. This CDR3 region has 15 residues. This CDR3 reads CASSPQGLLSYEQYF. CDR3 DNA sequence: TGTGCCAGCAGCCCCCAGGGGTTACTCTCCTACGAGCAGTACTTC.

The rearrangement uses TRBV5-1 and TRBJ2-1; 11 bases are a match to TRBD2. Germline lookup yields CDR1 SGHRS and CDR2 YFSETQ. The CDR3 has 16 residues. J gave up 4 bases and V 4 bases, and 7 bases lay outside the gene matches. The CDR3 DNA is TGCGCCAGCAGCCCGGCCGGGACTAGCGGTTACAATGAGCAGTTCTTC. Protein sequence: CASSPAGTSGYNEQFF.

The V gene is TRBV20-1, the J gene TRBJ1-2, with D perhaps TRBD1 (6 bases). Between the trimmed V and J ends, which lost 5 bases and 5 bases, there was a span of 15 bases. Germline CDR1 and CDR2: DFQATT and SNEGSKA (reference sequence). The CDR3 covers 13 residues. The CDR3 loop reads CSARGAGEYGYTF. The CDR3 nucleotides read TGCAGTGCTCGGGGGGCAGGGGAATATGGCTACACCTTC.

Turning to this clonotype: With only one base between it and a far larger clone, this is likely a read error. V gene TRBV11-3 combines with J gene TRBJ2-1, with D possibly being TRBD2 (5 bases). The DNA end lines up better with TRBJ2-5; the J call may be wrong. Germline V gene lookup returns CDR1 SGHNT and CDR2 YENEEA. This CDR3 is built from 14 residues. The CDR3, as DNA: TGTGCCAGCAGCTCATCGCGGGTACAAGAGACCCAGTACTTC. It yields the protein CASSSSRVQETQYF.

The CDR3, as DNA: TGCAGCGTGAAGGACAGGGGGCGCGGAGAGACCCAGTACTTC. Protein: CSVKDRGRGETQYF. The rearrangement links TRBV29-1 to TRBJ2-5; 11 bases are a match to TRBD1. Germline V gene data show CDR1 as SQVTM and CDR2 as ANQGSEA. There are 14 residues in the CDR3. The V and J ends lost 6 bases and 4 bases, in that order; junction bases with no gene match: 7.

Concerning this clonotype: This could be a read error, since a much larger clone is one nucleotide away. The chain uses TRBV18 and TRBJ2-3; 7 bases are a match to TRBD1. The J call may be in error: the DNA end matches TRBJ2-1 better. The germline V gene encodes CDR1 KGHSH and CDR2 LQKENI. The CDR3 is made up of 13 amino acids. In nucleotides, the CDR3 is TGTGCCAGCCCACCACCCGGGACAGTTGAGCAGTTCTTC. This encodes CASPPPGTVEQFF.

This clonotype appeared many times. The chain uses TRBV12-3 or TRBV12-4 and TRBJ2-2, with TRBD2 matching 10 bases. This CDR3 spans 15 amino acids. J gave up 4 bases and V 5 bases, and 4 bases lay outside the gene matches. Here the CDR3 DNA reads TGTGCCAGCAGTACCACTAGCGGGGCCACCGGGGAGCTGTTTTTT. Protein: CASSTTSGATGELFF.

This clonotype came up many times. This chain connects TRBV19 to TRBJ2-1, with TRBD1 matching over 8 bases. This CDR3 comprises 12 residues. Trimming removed 7 bases from V and 8 bases from J; junction bases left unmatched: 4. CDR1 is LNHDA and CDR2 is SQIVND in the germline V gene (reference sequence). Here the CDR3 reads CASTDRGYEQFF. The DNA of the CDR3 is TGTGCCAGTACTGACAGGGGATATGAGCAGTTCTTC. Full variable domain (outside the CDR3, taken from reference TRBV19 and TRBJ2-1): DGGITQSPKYLFRKEGQNVTLSCEQNLNHDAMYWYRQDPGQGLRLIYYSQIVNDFQKGDIAEGYSVSREKKESFPLTVTSAQKNPTAFYLCASTDRGYEQFFGPGTRLTVL.

This chain uses TRBV30 with TRBJ1-2, with 7 bases lining up with TRBD1. The length of the CDR3 is 13 residues. The V gene's germline CDR1 is GTSNPN and CDR2 SVGIG (reference sequence). Trimming cost V 0 bases and J 4 bases; bases outside gene matches: 2. CDR3 nucleotide sequence: TGTGCCTGGAGTGTACAGGGGACCTATGGCTACACCTTC. It encodes CAWSVQGTYGYTF.

As to this clonotype: The likely explanation is a read error, given a far larger clone one base away. The rearrangement uses TRBV6-9 and TRBJ1-2, with D tentatively TRBD1 (5 bases). This CDR3 is 13 amino acids long. V lost 4 bases to trimming and J lost 4 bases, with 10 bases between them. Germline V gene sequence: CDR1 MNHGY, CDR2 SVAAGI. The CDR3 sequence is CASSSGPSYGYTF. In nucleotides, the CDR3 is TGTGCCAGCAGTTCGGGACCTAGCTATGGCTACACCTTC.

This clonotype was counted only a few times. The chain employs TRBV20-1 and TRBJ1-2; 7 nucleotides match TRBD1. The CDR3 extends over 14 amino acids. V gave up 6 bases and J gave up 8 bases; unmatched junction bases: 15. The germline V gene encodes CDR1 DFQATT and CDR2 SNEGSKA (reference sequence). CDR3 region: CSAPTPDREQGYTF. CDR3 DNA: TGCAGTGCCCCAACCCCCGACAGGGAGCAAGGCTACACCTTC.

This clonotype was observed many times. CDR3 in DNA: TGTGCCAGCAGCCCCCTTAAGGGACAGGACTACAATGAGCAGTTCTTC. Its protein is CASSPLKGQDYNEQFF. This chain links TRBV11-2 with TRBJ2-1, with TRBD1 identical over 8 bases. Germline CDR1 reads SGHAT; CDR2 reads FQNNGV. The length of the CDR3 is 16 residues. V shed 5 bases and J 3 bases; nucleotides not matched to a gene: 9.

This clonotype was detected ten times or more. This chain joins TRBV7-9 and TRBJ2-1; TRBD2 matches at 13 bases. V lost 5 bases, J lost 7 bases, and 8 bases stayed unmatched. CDR1 and CDR2 from the germline V gene are SEHNR and FQNEAQ (reference sequence). CDR3 length: 16 residues. CDR3 sequence (DNA): TGTGCCAGCAGCCCCGGACTAGCGGGAGCATGGAATGAGCAGTTCTTC. Protein product: CASSPGLAGAWNEQFF.

This clonotype was observed at least ten times. The chain couples TRBV11-2 to TRBJ2-5; TRBD1 or TRBD2 may be the D gene (5 bases each). The V end was cut by 1 base, the J end by 3 bases, with 9 bases between. CDR3 length equals 14 residues. Germline V gene data show CDR1 as SGHAT and CDR2 as FQNNGV. CDR3 DNA: TGTGCCAGCAGCTTAGTGTGGGGGAAAGAGACCCAGTACTTC. Its translation is CASSLVWGKETQYF.

As regards this clonotype: A much bigger clone sits one base away, suggesting this may be a read error. The CDR3 DNA reads TGTGCCAACACCCTGGGGTCGAATCAGCCCCAGCATTTT. Its translation is CANTLGSNQPQHF. The chain recombines TRBV7-2 with TRBJ1-5; D not resolved. V was cut by 10 bases and J by 4 bases, with 14 bases left in between. This CDR3 has 13 amino acids. Germline V gene lookup returns CDR1 SGHTA and CDR2 FQGNSA. Combining the CDR3 with reference TRBV7-2 and TRBJ1-5 gives the whole variable domain GAGVSQSPSNKVTEKGKDVELRCDPISGHTALYWYRQSLGQGLEFLIYFQGNSAPDKSGLPSDRFSAERTGGSVSTLTIQRTQQEDSAVYLCANTLGSNQPQHFGDGTRLSIL.

The chain links TRBV27 to TRBJ2-5; 11 bases fit TRBD2. With 2 bases clipped from V and 4 bases from J, the junction kept 3 bases outside the gene matches. CDR1 MNHEY and CDR2 SMNVEV come from the germline V gene (reference sequence). CDR3 length equals 15 residues. The CDR3 nucleotides read TGTGCCAGCAGTTTAATAGCGGGAGGGGGAGAGACCCAGTACTTC. Its protein is CASSLIAGGGETQYF.

Note on this clonotype: This may be a read error, as it is one base from a much larger clone. The CDR3 DNA sequence: TGTGCCAGCAGTTTGGCAGCGTTATACAATGAGCGGTTCTTC. Its protein is CASSLAALYNERFF. The chain couples TRBV28 to TRBJ2-1; D not certain. Germline V gene sequence: CDR1 MDHEN, CDR2 SYDVKM. CDR3 length equals 14 residues.

There are many counts of this clonotype. The chain employs TRBV20-1 and TRBJ2-7; weak D call: TRBD2 (6 bases). Germline CDR1 and CDR2: DFQATT and SNEGSKA (reference sequence). The V gene lost 4 bases and the J gene lost 4 bases, with 23 bases spanning the gap. CDR3 length: 16 amino acids. This CDR3 is CSATGPGGGNVYEQYF. The CDR3, as DNA: TGCAGTGCTACGGGGCCAGGTGGCGGGAACGTTTACGAGCAGTACTTC.

This clonotype was found many times. The chain combines TRBV29-1 with TRBJ2-7; TRBD1 is a possible D gene (5 bases). Deletions cut 6 bases from V and 3 bases from J, with 15 bases between. Germline V gene lookup returns CDR1 SQVTM and CDR2 ANQGSEA. This CDR3 is 13 amino acids long. This CDR3 reads CSVKSDTIYEQYF. CDR3 nucleotide sequence: TGCAGCGTAAAATCGGACACAATCTACGAGCAGTACTTC.

This clonotype was observed many times. This chain connects TRBV11-2 to TRBJ2-7; 7 bases align to TRBD1. The ends lost 5 bases at V and 1 base at J; junction bases unmatched: 5. CDR1 SGHAT and CDR2 FQNNGV come from the germline V gene. The CDR3 has 14 amino acids. CDR3 DNA: TGTGCCAGCAGCATGACAGGGAGATCCTACGAGCAGTACTTC. Amino acid sequence: CASSMTGRSYEQYF.

At least ten counts were recorded for this clonotype. J is TRBJ1-5 and V is TRBV6-1, with no clear D. The CDR3 is 12 amino acids. The V end was cut by 7 bases, the J end by 5 bases, with 9 bases between. Germline CDR1 MNHNS, CDR2 SASEGT. The CDR3, as DNA: TGTGCCAGCAATAAGCGGGATCAGCCCCAGCATTTT. Residues: CASNKRDQPQHF.

The sample holds many counts of this clonotype. This chain links TRBV6-2 or TRBV6-3 with TRBJ1-5; 7 bases line up with TRBD1. CDR3 length: 15 amino acids. Germline V CDR1 and CDR2: MNHEY, SVGEGT. J lost 6 bases, V lost 2 bases, and 7 bases had no gene match. The CDR3 reads CASSYQSGGVQPQHF. The CDR3 nucleotides read TGTGCCAGCAGTTACCAGTCAGGGGGAGTTCAGCCCCAGCATTTT.

This clonotype was seen ten or more times. V usage is TRBV27 and J usage is TRBJ2-7; TRBD2 matches at 7 bases. Germline V gene lookup returns CDR1 MNHEY and CDR2 SMNVEV (reference sequence). The CDR3 contains 15 residues. Trimming at V came to 3 bases and at J to 1 base, leaving 6 bases not matched to a gene. The CDR3 here is CASSFGRRASYEQYF. In DNA, the CDR3 is TGTGCCAGCAGTTTCGGGAGGCGGGCGTCCTACGAGCAGTACTTC.

The genes are TRBV7-2 and TRBJ2-1; the D gene is possibly TRBD2 (5 bases). V lost 2 bases, J lost 8 bases, and 16 bases lay in between. CDR3 length: 15 residues. The germline CDR1 and CDR2 sequences are SGHTA and FQGNSA. The CDR3 here is CASSLIFSAAHEQFF. The CDR3 bases are TGTGCCAGCAGCTTAATTTTTTCAGCGGCCCATGAGCAGTTCTTC.